These 2 T cell receptor beta chains were all obtained from the same sample, sequenced in a study of T cell responses to AZD1222 COVID-19 vaccine. The data were produced by immunoSEQ multiplex PCR, yet TCRdb's version contains in-frame clones alone and is incomplete. The table includes around 78,000 clones, approximately 90% detected once. Sequencing was performed on peripheral blood, taken on day 0 of MenACWY control vaccination. These receptor sequences come from an adult in good health.

Notes on this clone: The same CDR3 also results from other DNA sequences found in this sample. The chain carries TRBV5-1 and TRBJ2-2, with D uncertain. This CDR3 is 12 amino acids long. The germline V gene encodes CDR1 SGHRS and CDR2 YFSETQ. V lost 4 bases to trimming and J lost 0 bases, with 1 base between them. CDR3 nucleotides: TGCGCCAGCAGCCCGAACACCGGGGAGCTGTTTTTT. Translating gives CASSPNTGELFF.

This sequence joins TRBV29-1 and TRBJ1-6; D is unclear. Trimming stripped 7 bases from V and 6 bases from J, with 10 bases between. CDR1 is SQVTM and CDR2 is ANQGSEA in the germline V gene. The CDR3 runs to 12 residues. CDR3 coding DNA: TGCAGCGCCGCTTTTGGTAATTCACCCCTCCACTTT. It yields the protein CSAAFGNSPLHF.